This TCR beta chain was observed in a study of OX40 agonist ivuxolimab in advanced cancers. Between the trimmed V and J ends, which lost 0 bases and 2 bases, there was a span of 18 bases. This CDR3 has 18 residues. Germline CDR1 LGHNA, CDR2 YSLEER. Libraries were prepared by immunoSEQ multiplex PCR; TCRdb keeps only in-frame clonotypes and omits some of them. Among 30,000 to 45,000 clones, more than 75% were seen once, and the ten largest hold around 19%. This receptor was taken from an adult with an advanced solid tumor such as melanoma, head and neck, liver or kidney cancer. The source was CD4+ or CD8+ T cells sorted from blood, collected in a trial of the OX40 agonist ivuxolimab. V usage is TRBV4-3 and J usage is TRBJ2-3; perhaps D is TRBD1 or TRBD2 (5 bases each). The CDR3 reads CASSQEGGMGRNTDTQYF. DNA of the CDR3: TGCGCCAGCAGCCAAGAAGGAGGAATGGGACGTAACACAGATACGCAGTATTTT.